This record looks at one T cell receptor beta chain sequence and its context. Its antigen is undetermined. The data belong to a study of identical twins. Findings of the study overall: Not following the same donors, the study drew its conclusions from cross-sectional statistical analysis. Out-of-frame TCR alpha sharing observed in monozygotic twins exceeded model estimates.

From germline, CDR1 is MNHEY and CDR2 SMNVEV (reference sequence). J was trimmed by 5 bases and V by 5 bases; bases with no gene match: 12. The CDR3 spans 16 residues. The authors used template switching to add a universal primer site and gave cDNA unique molecular identifiers. TCRdb re-derived calls from the 5' RACE reads in MiXCR, one entry per CDR3 protein. The sample lists 400,000 or so distinct CDR3 sequences; about 9% were seen once. J is TRBJ2-1 and V is TRBV27; the match to TRBD2 covers 7 bases. The receptor comes from a woman aged 45-60 years in good health. The sample consisted of naive T cells sorted from blood. The CDR3 sequence is CASSTRSGTGDNEQFF. CDR3 nucleotide sequence: TGTGCCAGCAGTACCCGAAGCGGGACTGGGGACAATGAGCAGTTCTTC.